This TCR beta chain was retrieved from a study of early T cells in non-severe SARS-CoV-2 infection (dated by TCRdb to the early 2020s). Describing the broader study: Because TCR sequencing was done on bulk RNA from unsorted whole blood, the alpha and beta chains could not be paired.

This clonotype was counted at least ten times. Its specific antigen is unknown. No base quality information exists; no much larger clone differs at one position. Study-level results and caveats: VDJdb matching was skewed toward anti-spike CD8 responses, so virus-specific expansions were likely underestimated and private and CD4 specificities were missed.

The CDR3, cysteine through phenylalanine, is 15 amino acids long. CDR3 DNA is the only sequence kept; it has 45 bases, read in frame from the first base. Trimming at the junction amounts to 0 bases on V and 1 base on J, and the germline ends lie 10 bases apart. According to the germline V gene, CDR1 reads SGDLS and CDR2 reads YYNGEE. The method was 5' RACE. Sequencer: NextSeq 500. The TCR library protocol attached unique molecular identifiers to individual cDNA molecules to correct for sequencing error and PCR bias. Both TCR alpha and beta chains were sequenced, and tight co-correlation was observed between alpha and beta sequence abundances in each sample. Per the original workflow: Decombinator V4 was used to annotate the V gene, J gene and CDR3 of the TCR sequences. TCRs were defined as expanded if a significant change between any two time points was detected under a Poisson model with p below 0.0001. Abundances of TCRs were expressed as counts per million after normalisation to the total number of TCRs sequenced in each sample. TRAV1-2 paired with TRAJ12, TRAJ20 or TRAJ33 defined MAIT TCRs, while TRAV10 paired with TRAJ18 defined iNKT TCRs. VDJdb, accessed 1 November 2021, was searched for CMV, EBV and SARS-CoV-2 annotated TCRs, excluding TCRs annotated for multiple antigens. The raw public data were reprocessed by TCRdb itself: fastp quality trimming at Q25, MiXCR clonotype calling, in-frame beta chains only. For every CDR3 protein sequence, its rows merge into one entry that carries the most common genes and DNA. The V and J calls and clone size are TCRdb's, not the authors'. This sample gives 30,000 to 45,000 distinct CDR3 sequences in total; 4.1% of them show up just once. Together, the top ten hold more than 5% of the sample.

The study was a case-control design nested within a healthcare worker cohort in London, UK, with weekly nasopharyngeal swab PCR tests and blood sampling. Healthcare workers were recruited during the week of the UK lockdown, between 23 and 31 March 2020, and followed weekly for up to roughly 16 weeks. The sequenced sample was whole blood. The origin of this receptor is an adult who was a healthcare worker with PCR-confirmed SARS-CoV-2 infection or an uninfected control (not recorded which). This receptor chain uses TRBV9 and TRBJ2-5, with no confidently assigned D gene. The CDR3 is CASSVEGWVQETQYF. The nucleotide sequence is given as TGTGCCAGCAGCGTAGAGGGATGGGTCCAAGAGACCCAGTACTTC.